The text below deals with one TCR beta chain. What it binds is unknown. These data come from a study of cytomegalovirus exposure and HLA in healthy donors. Study-wide results and caveats: Relative to the approximately 680-donor mean, N-insertions were reportedly fewer in an Asian-associated ancestry cluster in a later analysis. Association with HLA alleles at 0.05 false discovery rate was found for around 15,000 TCR beta sequences in a later analysis. The sole available immune exposure information was CMV serostatus. In an earlier analysis, productive rearrangement rates for most beta V segments clustered near 87% or 30%.

Trimming cost V 5 bases and J 2 bases; bases outside gene matches: 9. CDR1 is LGHNT, CDR2 FRNRAP, per germline. There are 17 residues in the CDR3. PCR primers comprised 60 Vbeta and 13 Jbeta primers. The table came from immunoSEQ multiplex PCR; TCRdb's copy has only in-frame clones and leaves some out. The sample lists 100,000 to 130,000 clones; roughly 80% were seen once. The chain has TRBV12-5 and TRBJ1-5; 10 nucleotides match TRBD1. Source material: PBMCs. The TCR was taken from a man younger than 40 in good health and CMV-seronegative. CDR3 bases: TGTGCTAGTGGTGGAACCGGGACAGGGGATGGCAATCAGCCCCAGCATTTT. It yields the protein CASGGTGTGDGNQPQHF.